Listed below are T cell receptor beta chains from one sample, sequenced in a study of early T cells in non-severe SARS-CoV-2 infection. TCRdb re-analysed the 5' RACE reads in MiXCR, keeping a single row per CDR3 protein. The sample includes tens of thousands of distinct CDR3 sequences, about 4.5% of them seen just once. Sequencing input: whole blood. The source of these receptors is an adult who was a healthcare worker with PCR-confirmed SARS-CoV-2 infection or an uninfected control (not recorded which). The CDR3 runs from the conserved cysteine through the conserved F or W. D genes are given only for firm matches. Size tells how often a clone was seen (once, few, many) or the class of an expanded clone, and some rows leave it out.

V: TRBV27; size: .; J: TRBJ1-3; length: 17; D: .; DNA: TGTGCCAGCAGTCCCCACGGGGAGGACAGTTCTGGAAACACCATATATTTT; CDR3: CASSPHGEDSSGNTIYF
V: TRBV6-1; size: many; J: TRBJ2-7; length: 13; D: TRBD1; DNA: TGTGCCAGCAGTGGACAGGGGCCATACGAGCAGTACTTC; CDR3: CASSGQGPYEQYF
V: TRBV12-3/TRBV12-4; size: many; J: TRBJ1-2; length: 14; D: TRBD1; DNA: TGTGCCAGCAGGCCCCTCGGGACAGGGGGTGGCTACACCTTC; CDR3: CASRPLGTGGGYTF
V: TRBV5-1; size: many; J: TRBJ2-2; length: 16; D: .; DNA: TGCGCCAGCAGCTCCATCTTAGACCGGTCCACCGGGGAGCTGTTTTTT; CDR3: CASSSILDRSTGELFF
V: TRBV20-1; size: many; J: TRBJ2-7; length: 15; D: TRBD2; DNA: TGCAGTGCTCCACCCCCCACTAGCGGGGGACACGAGCAGTACTTC; CDR3: CSAPPPTSGGHEQYF
V: TRBV12-3/TRBV12-4; size: many; J: TRBJ2-2; length: 15; D: .; DNA: TGTGCCAGCACCCAGGTGGCAGGTGGCACCGGGGAGCTGTTTTTT; CDR3: CASTQVAGGTGELFF
V: TRBV3-1; size: .; J: TRBJ2-2; length: 12; D: .; DNA: TGTGCCAGCAGCCAAGTTACCGGGGAGCTGTTTTTT; CDR3: CASSQVTGELFF
V: TRBV20-1; size: many; J: TRBJ2-1; length: 15; D: TRBD2; DNA: TGCAGTGCTAGACCCGTAACGGGGGGGCCGGGTGAGCAGTTCTTC; CDR3: CSARPVTGGPGEQFF
V: TRBV4-1; size: many; J: TRBJ2-1; length: 16; D: .; DNA: TGCGCCAGCAGCCAAGCCATCGATCGGGGTGTTTGGGAGCAGTTCTTC; CDR3: CASSQAIDRGVWEQFF
V: TRBV28; size: many; J: TRBJ2-1; length: 17; D: .; DNA: TGTGCCAGCAGTTTGGGGGGGGCGGTCGGGTCCTACAATGAGCAGTTCTTC; CDR3: CASSLGGAVGSYNEQFF
V: TRBV3-1; size: .; J: TRBJ2-3; length: 14; D: .; DNA: TGTGCCAGCAGTCAGGGACTCCGTGGAGATACGCAGTATTTT; CDR3: CASSQGLRGDTQYF
V: TRBV11-2; size: many; J: TRBJ2-3; length: 15; D: .; DNA: TGTGCCAGCAGCTTAGAGGTATTGCGGTCAGATACGCAGTATTTT; CDR3: CASSLEVLRSDTQYF
V: TRBV4-1; size: many; J: TRBJ2-1; length: 15; D: .; DNA: TGCGCCAGCAGCATAACTGCGAGCTCCTACAATGAGCAGTTCTTC; CDR3: CASSITASSYNEQFF
V: TRBV4-1; size: many; J: TRBJ2-7; length: 16; D: .; DNA: TGCGCCAGCAGCCAAGCGGGGACGGGCCCGCCTTACGAGCAGTACTTC; CDR3: CASSQAGTGPPYEQYF
V: TRBV11-2; size: .; J: TRBJ2-1; length: 15; D: .; DNA: TGTGCCAGCAGCTTTCTTGAAAGCTCCTACAATGAGCAGTTCTTC; CDR3: CASSFLESSYNEQFF
V: TRBV30; size: .; J: TRBJ1-1; length: 11; D: .; DNA: TGTGCCTGGAGGGAAATGGGTGAAGCTTTCTTT; CDR3: CAWREMGEAFF
V: TRBV29-1; size: medium-sized; J: TRBJ2-7; length: 11; D: TRBD1; DNA: TGCAGCGTCGGGACAGGGAACGAGCAGTACTTC; CDR3: CSVGTGNEQYF
V: TRBV4-1; size: .; J: TRBJ1-5; length: 13; D: .; DNA: TGCGCCAGCAGCCAAGATCATAATCAGCCCCAGCATTTT; CDR3: CASSQDHNQPQHF
V: TRBV3-1; size: .; J: TRBJ1-2; length: 16; D: .; DNA: TGTGCCAGCAGCCAAGCGATGGGGACAAGTTCCTATGGCTACACCTTC; CDR3: CASSQAMGTSSYGYTF
V: TRBV29-1; size: many; J: TRBJ2-3; length: 11; D: .; DNA: TGCAGCGCCGCGACCGCAGATACGCAGTATTTT; CDR3: CSAATADTQYF
V: TRBV10-2; size: many; J: TRBJ1-6; length: 14; D: TRBD1; DNA: TGCGCCAGCAGTGAAGGGACAGGGAATTCACCCCTCCACTTT; CDR3: CASSEGTGNSPLHF
V: TRBV27; size: few; J: TRBJ2-2; length: 19; D: TRBD2; DNA: TGTGCCAGCAGTTTAACCCCTCCGGGGTTAGCGGGGAACACCGGGGAGCTGTTTTTT; CDR3: CASSLTPPGLAGNTGELFF
V: TRBV10-3; size: many; J: TRBJ1-1; length: 14; D: .; DNA: TGTGCCATCAGTGAGCGGGGATTGGACACTGAAGCTTTCTTT; CDR3: CAISERGLDTEAFF
V: TRBV7-2; size: many; J: TRBJ2-1; length: 16; D: .; DNA: TGTGCCAGCAGCTTAGTTGCCACGCAGGGGTACAATGAGCAGTTCTTC; CDR3: CASSLVATQGYNEQFF
V: TRBV7-2; size: few; J: TRBJ2-3; length: 15; D: .; DNA: TGTGCCAGCAGCCCAAGGACCCTAACAGCAGATACGCAGTATTTT; CDR3: CASSPRTLTADTQYF
V: TRBV29-1; size: few; J: TRBJ2-6; length: 9; D: .; DNA: TGCAGCGTTGTAGACGTCCTGACTTTC; CDR3: CSVVDVLTF
V: TRBV11-2; size: medium-sized; J: TRBJ1-2; length: 13; D: .; DNA: TGTGCCAGCAGCTACGGACGGACCTATGGCTACACCTTC; CDR3: CASSYGRTYGYTF
V: TRBV27; size: few; J: TRBJ1-6; length: 16; D: .; DNA: TGTGCCAGCAGTTTCGCCGTAATGAGCTATAATTCACCCCTCCACTTT; CDR3: CASSFAVMSYNSPLHF
V: TRBV20-1; size: .; J: TRBJ1-6; length: 12; D: .; DNA: TGCAGTGCGTCTACCGAGGGTTCACCCCTCCACTTT; CDR3: CSASTEGSPLHF
V: TRBV27; size: many; J: TRBJ2-7; length: 13; D: .; DNA: TGTGCCAGCAGTTCCACGGGGTTTATGGAGCAGTACTTC; CDR3: CASSSTGFMEQYF
V: TRBV7-3; size: many; J: TRBJ2-3; length: 15; D: .; DNA: TGTGCCAGCAGCTTAGTGAAGGGCCCGCCGGATACGCAGTATTTT; CDR3: CASSLVKGPPDTQYF
V: TRBV4-1; size: few; J: TRBJ1-2; length: 14; D: .; DNA: TGCGCCAGCAGCCACGACTTAAGGCTTAGAGGCTACACCTTC; CDR3: CASSHDLRLRGYTF
V: TRBV6-2/TRBV6-3; size: .; J: TRBJ2-2; length: 15; D: TRBD2; DNA: TGTGCCAGCAGAATCAGCGGGGCTAACACCGGGGAGCTGTTTTTT; CDR3: CASRISGANTGELFF
V: TRBV29-1; size: many; J: TRBJ1-1; length: 13; D: TRBD1; DNA: TGCAGCGTGGGGACAGGGGTCGCCACTGAAGCTTTCTTT; CDR3: CSVGTGVATEAFF
V: TRBV1; size: many; J: TRBJ2-5; length: 16; D: .; DNA: TGCACCAGCAGCCCTCACCCCTTTTGCGGGCACGAGACCCAGTACTTC; CDR3: CTSSPHPFCGHETQYF
V: TRBV12-3/TRBV12-4; size: many; J: TRBJ1-1; length: 13; D: TRBD1; DNA: TGTGCCAGCAGTCCAGGGGGACTACATGAAGCTTTCTTT; CDR3: CASSPGGLHEAFF
V: TRBV2; size: many; J: TRBJ2-1; length: 15; D: .; DNA: TGTGCCAGCAGTTTCGACAGCGCAAAGAGTAATGAGCAGTTCTTC; CDR3: CASSFDSAKSNEQFF
V: TRBV6-2/TRBV6-3; size: few; J: TRBJ2-3; length: 13; D: .; DNA: TGTGCCGCACGGGGGGCGAACACAGATACGCAGTATTTT; CDR3: CAARGANTDTQYF
V: TRBV7-9; size: many; J: TRBJ1-1; length: 11; D: .; DNA: TGTGCCACCGCAGGGGATGTAGAAGCTTTCTTT; CDR3: CATAGDVEAFF
V: TRBV7-3; size: .; J: TRBJ2-6; length: 13; D: .; DNA: TGTGCCAGCAGCTTAACTGGGGCCAACGTCCTGACTTTC; CDR3: CASSLTGANVLTF
V: TRBV5-1; size: many; J: TRBJ1-2; length: 15; D: .; DNA: TGCGCCAGCAGCCTGAGCGAGTTAGCTAACTATGGCTACACCTTC; CDR3: CASSLSELANYGYTF
V: TRBV7-2; size: many; J: TRBJ2-7; length: 14; D: .; DNA: TGTGCCAGCAGCCAGACTGGGGGTCCCTACGAGCAGTACTTC; CDR3: CASSQTGGPYEQYF
V: TRBV10-2; size: .; J: TRBJ2-4; length: 18; D: TRBD2; DNA: TGCGCCAGCAGTGAATCACTAGCGGGGGACCTAGCCAAAAACATTCAGTACTTC; CDR3: CASSESLAGDLAKNIQYF
V: TRBV6-2/TRBV6-3; size: many; J: TRBJ2-2; length: 17; D: TRBD2; DNA: TGTGCCAGCAGTAATTCGCTAGCGGGGGGCTACACCGGGGAGCTGTTTTTT; CDR3: CASSNSLAGGYTGELFF
V: TRBV5-1; size: few; J: TRBJ2-1; length: 16; D: .; DNA: TGCGCCAGCAGCCCCCGGGTGGGTCCCTTAGGCGATGAGCAGTTCTTC; CDR3: CASSPRVGPLGDEQFF
V: TRBV7-6; size: .; J: TRBJ1-3; length: 13; D: .; DNA: TGTGCCAGCAGCTTAGACACTGGAAACACCATATATTTT; CDR3: CASSLDTGNTIYF
V: TRBV12-3/TRBV12-4; size: many; J: TRBJ2-3; length: 15; D: TRBD1; DNA: TGTGCCAGCAGTTTAAACAGGGGGAAGGTAAATACGCAGTATTTT; CDR3: CASSLNRGKVNTQYF
V: TRBV10-3; size: many; J: TRBJ1-4; length: 18; D: .; DNA: TGTGCCATCAGTGAGGCCGGGCAGGGAAGTCATCAGCAGGGAAAACTGTTTTTT; CDR3: CAISEAGQGSHQQGKLFF
V: TRBV2; size: .; J: TRBJ2-3; length: 16; D: .; DNA: TGTGCCAGCAGCCGGGGGCTTGCGTTTATCACAGATACGCAGTATTTT; CDR3: CASSRGLAFITDTQYF
V: TRBV7-9; size: .; J: TRBJ2-4; length: 15; D: .; DNA: TGTGCCAGCAGTCCCGACAGACTAGCCAAAAACATTCAGTACTTC; CDR3: CASSPDRLAKNIQYF
V: TRBV3-1; size: few; J: TRBJ1-2; length: 14; D: .; DNA: TGTGCCAGCAGCCAGCCCGAAACACAATCCGGCTACACCTTC; CDR3: CASSQPETQSGYTF
V: TRBV12-3/TRBV12-4; size: .; J: TRBJ1-2; length: 13; D: .; DNA: TGTGCCAGCAGCCAGACAGTTAACTATGGCTACACCTTC; CDR3: CASSQTVNYGYTF
V: TRBV10-2; size: few; J: TRBJ2-3; length: 13; D: .; DNA: TGCGCCAGCAGGGGGACGTTCACAGATACGCAGTATTTT; CDR3: CASRGTFTDTQYF
V: TRBV7-9; size: few; J: TRBJ2-7; length: 15; D: TRBD2; DNA: TGTGCCAGCAGTCCCGGTAGCGGGGGGGCGAACGAGCAGTACTTC; CDR3: CASSPGSGGANEQYF
V: TRBV29-1; size: many; J: TRBJ2-2; length: 11; D: .; DNA: TGCAGCGCGCAGGGTGCCGGGGAGCTGTTTTTT; CDR3: CSAQGAGELFF